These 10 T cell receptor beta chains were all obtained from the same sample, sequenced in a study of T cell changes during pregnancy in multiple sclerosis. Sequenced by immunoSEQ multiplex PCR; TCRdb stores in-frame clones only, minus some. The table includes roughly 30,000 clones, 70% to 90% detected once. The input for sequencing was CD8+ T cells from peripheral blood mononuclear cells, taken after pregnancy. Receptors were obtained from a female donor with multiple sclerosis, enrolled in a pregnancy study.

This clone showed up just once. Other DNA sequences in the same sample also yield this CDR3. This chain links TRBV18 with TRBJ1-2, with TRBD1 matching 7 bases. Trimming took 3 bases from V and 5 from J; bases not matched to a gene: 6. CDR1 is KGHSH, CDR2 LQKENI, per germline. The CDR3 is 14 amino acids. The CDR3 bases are TGTGCCAGCTCACCGCCGGGACAGACTTATGGCTACACCTTC. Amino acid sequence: CASSPPGQTYGYTF.

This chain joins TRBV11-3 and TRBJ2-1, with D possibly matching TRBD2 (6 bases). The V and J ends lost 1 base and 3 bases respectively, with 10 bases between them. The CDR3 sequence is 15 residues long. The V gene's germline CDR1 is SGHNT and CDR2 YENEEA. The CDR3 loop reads CASSLVDGSYNEQFF. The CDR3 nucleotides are TGTGCCAGCAGCTTAGTGGACGGGAGCTACAATGAGCAGTTCTTC.

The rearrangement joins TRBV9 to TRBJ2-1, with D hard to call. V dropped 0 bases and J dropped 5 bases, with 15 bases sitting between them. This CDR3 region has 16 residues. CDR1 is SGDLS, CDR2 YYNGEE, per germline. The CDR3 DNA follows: TGTGCCAGCAGCGTAGAGGCAGCGAGACCTCACAATGAGCAGTTCTTC. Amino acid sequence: CASSVEAARPHNEQFF.

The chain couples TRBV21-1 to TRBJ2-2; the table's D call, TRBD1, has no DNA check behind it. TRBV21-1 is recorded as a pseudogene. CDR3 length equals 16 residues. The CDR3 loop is CASSKVMDRDAGELFF. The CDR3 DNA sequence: TGTGCCAGCAGCAAAGTTATGGACAGGGACGCCGGGGAGCTGTTTTTT.

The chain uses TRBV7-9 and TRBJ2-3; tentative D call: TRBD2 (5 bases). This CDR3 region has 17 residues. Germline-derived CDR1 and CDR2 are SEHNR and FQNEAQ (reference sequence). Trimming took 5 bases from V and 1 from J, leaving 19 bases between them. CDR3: CASSQKVGLSRTDTQYF. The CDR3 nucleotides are TGTGCCAGCAGCCAGAAGGTCGGACTCTCGCGCACAGATACGCAGTATTTT.

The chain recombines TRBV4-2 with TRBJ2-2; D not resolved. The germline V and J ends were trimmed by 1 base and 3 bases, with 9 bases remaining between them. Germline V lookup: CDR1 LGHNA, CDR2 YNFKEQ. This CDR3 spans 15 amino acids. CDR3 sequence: CASSQGGEYTGELFF. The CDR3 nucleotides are TGTGCCAGCAGCCAAGGTGGAGAGTACACCGGGGAGCTGTTTTTT.

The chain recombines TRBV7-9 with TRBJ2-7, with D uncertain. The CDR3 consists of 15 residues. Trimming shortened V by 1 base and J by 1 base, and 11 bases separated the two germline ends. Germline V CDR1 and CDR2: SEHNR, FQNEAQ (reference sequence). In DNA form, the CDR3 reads TGTGCCAGCAGCTTAGGTGTGGGCCTTTCCTACGAGCAGTACTTC. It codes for CASSLGVGLSYEQYF.

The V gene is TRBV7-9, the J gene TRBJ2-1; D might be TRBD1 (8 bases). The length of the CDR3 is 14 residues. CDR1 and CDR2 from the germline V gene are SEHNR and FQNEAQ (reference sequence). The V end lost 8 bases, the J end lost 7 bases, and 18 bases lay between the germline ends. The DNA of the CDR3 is TGTGCCAGCCCACAGGGGGGGGAGTGGAATGAGCAGTTCTTC. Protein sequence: CASPQGGEWNEQFF.

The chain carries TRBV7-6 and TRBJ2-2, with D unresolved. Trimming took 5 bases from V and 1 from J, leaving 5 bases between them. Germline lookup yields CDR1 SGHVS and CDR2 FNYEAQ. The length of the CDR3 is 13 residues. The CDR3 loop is CASSPVNTGELFF. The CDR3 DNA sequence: TGTGCCAGCAGCCCAGTGAACACCGGGGAGCTGTTTTTT.

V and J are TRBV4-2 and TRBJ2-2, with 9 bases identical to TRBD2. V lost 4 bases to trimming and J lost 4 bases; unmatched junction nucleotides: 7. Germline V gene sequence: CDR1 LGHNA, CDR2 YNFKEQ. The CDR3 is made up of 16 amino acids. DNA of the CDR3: TGTGCCAGCAGCCCATCCCTGACTAGCGGCACCGGGGAGCTGTTTTTT. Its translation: CASSPSLTSGTGELFF.